The TCR beta chain under discussion was sequenced for a study of cytomegalovirus exposure and HLA in healthy donors. Across the whole study: HLA-typed donors were the source of roughly 85 million unique TCRs held in an early data release. Findings and caveats of the study: V- and J-gene trimming of TCR beta was linked (in a later analysis) to a missense DCLRE1C variant. Earlier findings revealed that most TCR beta V segments proved productive either about 87% or about 30% of the time.

Regarding this clone: The antigen is unknown.

The study ran its PCR with 60 Vbeta and 13 Jbeta primers. Only in-frame clones appear in the TCRdb table, and some are missing; sequencing was by immunoSEQ multiplex PCR. The sample shows some 190,000 clones, 70% to 75% of them seen only once. V lost 0 bases, J lost 5 bases, and 13 bases stayed unmatched. This CDR3 has 19 residues. Germline values: CDR1 SGDLS, CDR2 YYNGEE. The sequence was collected from a man aged 25 to 40 in good health and CMV-seropositive. This chain connects TRBV9 to TRBJ2-2, with 10 nucleotides matching TRBD2. The sample comprised PBMCs. The CDR3 DNA sequence: TGTGCCAGCAGCGTAGGCGCCAGCGGGAGGGCCGGGAGGACCGGGGAGCTGTTTTTT. This translates into CASSVGASGRAGRTGELFF.